The text below deals with one TCR beta chain. This sample was included in a study of T-cell reconstitution after alpha-beta-depleted transplantation in children. Germline loops: CDR1 DFQATT, CDR2 SNEGSKA (reference sequence). The CDR3 is 15 amino acids. The V segment lost 3 bases and the J segment 3 bases; nucleotides outside the gene matches: 10. Unique molecular identifiers tagged the TCRbeta library. TCRdb called the PCR reads again in MiXCR, with one record for every CDR3 protein. The sample consists of about 200,000 distinct CDR3 sequences, approximately 17% of them appearing once. The receptor was isolated from a male patient aged 2-15 years who had a stem cell transplant for acute lymphoblastic leukemia, so the T cells may come from the graft donor. The sequencing used PBMCs, mostly from graft donor cells, collected 360 days after TCRalphabeta/CD19-depleted stem cell transplant. The chain employs TRBV20-1 and TRBJ2-5; 7 bases fit TRBD1. Here the CDR3 reads CSASPRDRDEETQYF. As DNA, the CDR3 is TGCAGTGCTAGTCCCCGGGACAGAGATGAAGAGACCCAGTACTTC.